This TCR beta chain emerged from a study of blood T cell repertoires in COVID-19. The germline V gene has CDR1 MGHRA and CDR2 YSYEKL. With 5 bases removed from V and 7 bases from J, the gap between germline ends came to 18 bases. The CDR3 contains 15 residues. Produced via immunoSEQ multiplex PCR; TCRdb's table is partial and in-frame only. The sample shows about 310,000 clones, roughly 84% of them seen only once. This TCR derives from a man aged 45-65 years with active or convalescent COVID-19. Sequencing used peripheral blood. The rearrangement uses TRBV4-1 and TRBJ1-5; a possible D gene is TRBD1 (5 bases). CDR3: CASSFTGAEGQPQHF. CDR3 in DNA: TGCGCCAGCAGCTTCACGGGAGCGGAGGGGCAGCCCCAGCATTTT.